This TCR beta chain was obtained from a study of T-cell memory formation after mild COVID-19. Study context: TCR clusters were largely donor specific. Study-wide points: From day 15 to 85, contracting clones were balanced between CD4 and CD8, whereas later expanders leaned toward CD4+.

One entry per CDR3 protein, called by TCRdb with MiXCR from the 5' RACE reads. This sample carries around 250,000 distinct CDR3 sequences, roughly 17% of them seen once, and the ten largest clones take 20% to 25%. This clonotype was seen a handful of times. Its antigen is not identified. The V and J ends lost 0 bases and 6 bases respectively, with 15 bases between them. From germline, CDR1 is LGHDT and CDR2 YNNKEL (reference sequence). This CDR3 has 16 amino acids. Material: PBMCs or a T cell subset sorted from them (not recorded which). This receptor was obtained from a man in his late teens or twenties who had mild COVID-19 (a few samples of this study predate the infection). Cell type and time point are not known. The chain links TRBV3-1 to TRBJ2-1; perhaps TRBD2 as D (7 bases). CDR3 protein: CASSQEGGARANEQFF. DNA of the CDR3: TGTGCCAGCAGCCAAGAGGGGGGGGCCCGGGCCAATGAGCAGTTCTTC.